The clone carrying this T cell receptor (beta chain) appeared many times. Its matching antigen is unknown. Per germline, CDR1 SGHAT and CDR2 FQNNGV. The V gene lost 5 bases and the J gene lost 3 bases, with 14 bases spanning the gap. The CDR3 runs 14 residues. CDR3 regions of TCR beta were amplified from RNA transcripts. HTBI primers were used in a first-round RT-PCR, which preceded a second-round multiplex PCR. Each CDR3 protein gets one entry after TCRdb re-called the multiplex PCR reads with MiXCR. The table shows hundreds of thousands of distinct CDR3 sequences, with 20% to 25% occurring only once. This record belongs to a study of Graves' ophthalmopathy and Graves' hyperthyroidism. Hyperthyroidism was classified as stable if no ophthalmopathy occurred within 18 months of follow-up. General observations from the study: Ophthalmopathy progression was predicted with about 71% sensitivity and about 74% specificity.

Sequenced: peripheral blood. The gene calls are TRBV11-2 and TRBJ2-7; D remains ambiguous. This receptor was identified in a woman under 30 with stable Graves' hyperthyroidism. Some clones in this sample may be carry-over from other donors' samples. The CDR3 region is CASSRPLGYYEQYF. The CDR3, as DNA: TGTGCCAGCAGCCGCCCCCTGGGCTACTACGAGCAGTACTTC. The full variable domain, in which reference TRBV11-2 and TRBJ2-7 provide the parts outside the CDR3, is EAGVAQSPRYKIIEKRQSVAFWCNPISGHATLYWYQQILGQGPKLLIQFQNNGVVDDSQLPKDRFSAERLKGVDSTLKIQPAKLEDSAVYLCASSRPLGYYEQYFGPGTRLTVT.